This T cell receptor beta chain emerged from a study of blood T cell repertoires in COVID-19. Looking at the study overall: Nucleic acid was either cDNA or gDNA, and it came from T cells, B-cell-depleted T cells, or PBMCs.

Enrollees, about 18 to 89 years old, lived in approximately 25 US areas. Cohort 3 recovered donors had two negative PCRs, clearance, or symptom resolution. Sequencing was performed with immunoSEQ multiplex PCR; in TCRdb, only in-frame clones are kept and a portion is missing. Of around 300,000 clones in the sample, over 85% were seen once. This clone came up once. CDR3 length: 14 residues. The germline V gene encodes CDR1 SGHNT and CDR2 YYREEE (reference sequence). V gave up 0 bases and J gave up 8 bases; unmatched junction bases: 5. The TCR sequence derives from a woman aged 60 to 75 who had recovered from COVID-19. The V gene is TRBV5-4, the J gene TRBJ2-1; 7 nucleotides align to TRBD2. The sequenced material came from PBMCs or T cells enriched from blood (not recorded which). Written as DNA, the CDR3 is TGTGCCAGCAGCTTGGGGATTACTAGCGATGAGCAGTTCTTC. Protein sequence: CASSLGITSDEQFF.